The next 3 T cell receptor beta chains were all read from a single sample in a study of T cells expressing NK-cell markers. TCRdb reanalyzed the 5' RACE reads and collapses them to one entry per CDR3 protein, without DNA. Recorded here are about 390,000 distinct CDR3 sequences; the top ten clones represent 9.5% to 12%. The sequencing input was blood T cells: a sorted CD56 or NKG2C T cell subset, CD4+ or CD8+ T cells, or bulk PBMC T cells (not recorded which). The receptors come from a woman aged 45 to 65 in good health.

V is TRBV6-6 and J is TRBJ1-2; TCRdb outputs TRBD1, but without DNA this stays unchecked. Germline V gives CDR1 MNHNY, CDR2 SVGAGI (reference sequence). This CDR3 spans 16 amino acids. The CDR3 is CASSYPGQGRGYGYTF.

This sequence joins TRBV6-6 and TRBJ2-1; TCRdb reports TRBD2, a call that lacks DNA to check it against. The CDR3 covers 20 residues. The V gene's germline CDR1 is MNHNY and CDR2 SVGAGI (reference sequence). The CDR3 sequence: CASSYVLAAQTSGRRNEQFF.

The V call is TRBV11-2, the J call TRBJ2-3. The CDR3 contains 16 residues. Germline V gene sequence: CDR1 SGHAT, CDR2 FQNNGV. The CDR3 here is CASSFHSTSRTDTQYF.